This note documents a single T cell receptor beta chain sequence. The data derive from a study of cytomegalovirus exposure and HLA in healthy donors. The protocol was immunoSEQ multiplex PCR, while the TCRdb copy is restricted to in-frame clones and leaves out a portion. The sample records 150,000 to 200,000 clones, 80% to 85% being singletons. This CDR3 comprises 16 residues. Germline CDR1 reads LGHNA; CDR2 reads YNFKEQ. V shed 3 bases and J 4 bases; nucleotides not matched to a gene: 10. The sample consisted of PBMCs. This clonotype originated in a woman aged 25 to 39 in good health and CMV-seronegative. The chain couples TRBV4-2 to TRBJ1-1; 8 nucleotides align to TRBD1. The CDR3, as DNA: TGTGCCAGCAGCCACCTTACGACAGGGGCTCTCACTGAAGCTTTCTTT. It encodes CASSHLTTGALTEAFF.